Presented here are 11 T cell receptor beta chains from one specimen sequenced in a study of T cells in Graves' hyperthyroidism and ophthalmopathy. The TCR beta CDR3 regions underwent amplification using RNA transcripts as the source. HTBI primers drove first-round RT-PCR of the TCR CDR3. TCRdb independently ran MiXCR on the multiplex PCR reads; one entry per CDR3 protein. The sample lists 160,000 or so distinct CDR3 sequences, approximately 9% occurring once. The source material was blood. These receptors all come from a young woman with Graves' hyperthyroidism that later progressed to Graves' ophthalmopathy.

Many counts were recorded for this clonotype. The V call is TRBV2, the J call TRBJ1-2; 7 nucleotides agree with TRBD1. V lost 4 bases to trimming and J lost 1 base; unmatched junction nucleotides: 6. The CDR3 has 15 amino acids. In germline, CDR1 is SNHLY, CDR2 FYNNEI. In nucleotides, the CDR3 is TGTGCCAGCAGTGGGAGGGACAGACTTAACTATGGCTACACCTTC. It codes for CASSGRDRLNYGYTF. Drawing the rest from reference TRBV2 and TRBJ1-2, the complete variable domain is EPEVTQTPSHQVTQMGQEVILRCVPISNHLYFYWYRQILGQKVEFLVSFYNNEISEKSEIFDDQFSVERPDGSNFTLKIRSTKLEDSAMYFCASSGRDRLNYGYTFGSGTRLTVV.

The chain recombines TRBV6-5 with TRBJ2-5; D possibly corresponds to TRBD2 (6 bases). The germline V gene has CDR1 MNHEY and CDR2 SVGAGI. Trimming shortened V by 4 bases and J by 5 bases, and 14 bases separated the two germline ends. The CDR3 runs 14 residues. The CDR3 nucleotides read TGTGCCAGCAGTTTCTCCAGGGCGGGGGAGACCCAGTACTTC. Its protein product is CASSFSRAGETQYF.

This clonotype was recorded at least ten times. The chain carries TRBV3-1 and TRBJ1-6, with D perhaps matching TRBD1 (6 bases). The CDR3 has 14 amino acids. Trimming left V 4 bases short and J 7 bases short, with 11 bases between. CDR1 and CDR2 (germline): LGHDT, YNNKEL (reference sequence). The CDR3 region is CASSPEQGNSPLHF. The CDR3 nucleotides read TGTGCCAGCAGCCCAGAGCAGGGGAATTCACCCCTCCACTTT.

This clonotype was picked up many times. The rearrangement links TRBV27 to TRBJ2-1; 8 nucleotides align to TRBD2. The CDR3 is made up of 15 amino acids. The trim removed 5 bases at V and 2 bases at J, leaving 5 bases unmatched. In germline, CDR1 is MNHEY, CDR2 SMNVEV (reference sequence). CDR3 in DNA: TGTGCCAGCAGTCCCACGGGACTAGCCTACAATGAGCAGTTCTTC. The encoded protein is CASSPTGLAYNEQFF.

The J gene is TRBJ2-1, the V gene TRBV3-1; D might be TRBD2 (6 bases). CDR1 LGHDT and CDR2 YNNKEL come from the germline V gene (reference sequence). Trimming took 3 bases from V and 5 from J, leaving 17 bases between them. The CDR3 has 16 amino acids. The CDR3 loop is CASSHLGGGGHNEQFF. In nucleotides, the CDR3 is TGTGCCAGCAGCCATCTGGGGGGAGGTGGCCACAATGAGCAGTTCTTC.

This clonotype was observed a few times. The chain couples TRBV3-1 to TRBJ2-3; maybe TRBD2 (6 bases). Deletions cut 3 bases from V and 2 bases from J, with 15 bases between. Germline V lookup: CDR1 LGHDT, CDR2 YNNKEL (reference sequence). CDR3 length: 16 amino acids. The CDR3 nucleotides are TGTGCCAGCAGCCAGTATAATCTAGCGATCACAGATACGCAGTATTTT. Translated: CASSQYNLAITDTQYF.

The V gene is TRBV9, the J gene TRBJ1-2; weak D call: TRBD1 (5 bases). Trimming removed 0 bases at V and 2 bases at J, with 23 bases between. CDR3 size: 19 residues. The germline CDR1 and CDR2 sequences are SGDLS and YYNGEE. As DNA, the CDR3 is TGTGCCAGCAGCGTAGGACTACAACTGAACGGGGCTGTCAACTATGGCTACACCTTC. It encodes CASSVGLQLNGAVNYGYTF.

This clonotype occurred many times. V and J are TRBV6-2 or TRBV6-3 and TRBJ1-1; D is unclear. CDR1 and CDR2 (germline): MNHEY, SVGEGT. Trimming took 0 bases from V and 3 from J, leaving 14 bases between them. The CDR3 consists of 16 residues. CDR3 nucleotide sequence: TGTGCCAGCAGTTACTCTTTGTTTAAAGCCTACACTGAAGCTTTCTTT. Translating it yields CASSYSLFKAYTEAFF.

The chain uses TRBV28 and TRBJ2-1, with 10 positions matching TRBD2. V was pared by 6 bases and J by 7 bases, with 18 bases of the junction left unmatched. The CDR3 has 18 residues. Germline assignment: CDR1 MDHEN and CDR2 SYDVKM. The CDR3 protein is CASSPLWPAGGGANEQFF. The CDR3 DNA follows: TGTGCCAGCAGCCCACTCTGGCCAGCGGGAGGGGGGGCGAATGAGCAGTTCTTC.

This clonotype was detected only a few times. The rearrangement uses TRBV4-1 and TRBJ2-7; D is undetermined. Germline CDR1 is MGHRA and CDR2 is YSYEKL. The V gene lost 0 bases and the J gene lost 7 bases, with 16 bases spanning the gap. There are 15 residues in the CDR3. DNA of the CDR3: TGCGCCAGCAGCCAAGAATCCGGTCCCCCCGGGGAGCAGTACTTC. Protein: CASSQESGPPGEQYF.

The CDR3 is CSVTQGVYGYTF. The CDR3 DNA is TGCAGTGTAACCCAGGGTGTCTATGGCTACACCTTC. The chain employs TRBV20-1 and TRBJ1-2, with a weak D call TRBD1 (5 bases). Germline V gene lookup returns CDR1 DFQATT and CDR2 SNEGSKA (reference sequence). V was cut by 7 bases and J by 4 bases, with 13 bases left in between. CDR3 length equals 12 residues.